This entry lists 26 T cell receptor beta chains sequenced from one sample in a study of identical twins. MiXCR, run by TCRdb on the 5' RACE reads, gives a single entry per CDR3 protein. The sample consists of 500,000 to 550,000 distinct CDR3 sequences, under 25% of them appearing once. The same data also went into a second study, on yellow fever vaccine responses in identical twins.

Input material: CD4+ T cells sorted from blood. The receptors shown here come from a woman aged 18-29 years in good health.

V gene TRBV28 combines with J gene TRBJ2-5, with D possibly TRBD1 on 6 matching bases. This CDR3 is 15 amino acids long. V was cut by 0 bases and J by 5 bases, with 13 bases left in between. Germline CDR1 and CDR2: MDHEN and SYDVKM. This CDR3 is CASSLWDSRGETQYF. Written as DNA, the CDR3 is TGTGCCAGCAGTTTATGGGACAGCCGTGGGGAGACCCAGTACTTC.

The chain carries TRBV6-1 and TRBJ2-5, with TRBD2 matching 10 bases. The CDR3 totals 15 residues. V was clipped by 6 bases and J by 9 bases; unmatched bases: 13. Germline V gene data show CDR1 as MNHNS and CDR2 as SASEGT. CDR3 protein: CASSSTSGATGAQYF. CDR3 in DNA: TGTGCCAGCAGCTCAACTAGCGGGGCCACTGGCGCCCAGTACTTC.

V and J are TRBV10-3 and TRBJ2-5, with TRBD1 as a possible D gene (6 bases). V dropped 10 bases and J dropped 2 bases, with 14 bases sitting between them. Germline V gives CDR1 ENHRY, CDR2 SYGVKD. The CDR3 has 13 amino acids. Here the CDR3 DNA reads TGTGCCAGCGGGTCCAGGGGTCAAGAGACCCAGTACTTC. It specifies CASGSRGQETQYF.

V and J are TRBV20-1 and TRBJ2-5; tentatively, D is TRBD2 (6 bases). Germline V CDR1 and CDR2: DFQATT, SNEGSKA (reference sequence). This CDR3 is 15 amino acids long. V lost 0 bases and J lost 1, with 12 bases in between. As DNA, the CDR3 is TGCAGTGCTAGAGATATTGGCGGGGTCCAAGAGACCCAGTACTTC. This gives the protein CSARDIGGVQETQYF.

The genes are TRBV20-1 and TRBJ2-1; TRBD1 aligns across 10 bases. This CDR3 region has 15 residues. Trimming at V came to 5 bases and at J to 4 bases, leaving 8 bases not matched to a gene. The germline V gene encodes CDR1 DFQATT and CDR2 SNEGSKA (reference sequence). CDR3 nucleotide sequence: TGCAGTGCTTTCCGGGACAGGGGTATTTACAATGAGCAGTTCTTC. It is translated as CSAFRDRGIYNEQFF.

This chain uses TRBV7-3 with TRBJ2-1, with no clear D. This CDR3 region has 12 residues. Trimming left V 1 base short and J 8 bases short, with 6 bases between. CDR1 is SGHTA and CDR2 is FQGTGA in the germline V gene. CDR3 bases: TGTGCCAGCAGCTTAATGGGCGATGAGCAGTTCTTC. It translates to CASSLMGDEQFF.

The CDR3, as DNA: TGCAGCGTTCTGCGGTCCCTTGGAGATGAGCAGTTCTTC. Translated, it gives CSVLRSLGDEQFF. The chain joins TRBV29-1 to TRBJ2-1; D ambiguous. This CDR3 has 13 amino acids. With 5 bases removed from V and 8 bases from J, the gap between germline ends came to 16 bases. The germline V gene encodes CDR1 SQVTM and CDR2 ANQGSEA.

This clonotype showed up just a few times. This sequence joins TRBV11-2 and TRBJ2-7, with a weak D call TRBD1 (6 bases). This CDR3 region has 14 residues. V was pared by 5 bases and J by 1 base, with 12 bases between. CDR1 and CDR2 from the germline V gene are SGHAT and FQNNGV. The CDR3 DNA follows: TGTGCCAGCAGCATACGGACAGAGTCCTACGAGCAGTACTTC. As protein: CASSIRTESYEQYF.

This clonotype was observed once. V usage is TRBV11-3 and J usage is TRBJ2-5, with D possibly being TRBD2 (6 bases). Germline-derived CDR1 and CDR2 are SGHNT and YENEEA. V was trimmed by 6 bases and J by 1 base, leaving 9 bases between them. The CDR3 consists of 13 residues. CDR3 sequence: CASRAGTQETQYF. The CDR3 DNA reads as TGTGCCAGCAGGGCGGGGACCCAAGAGACCCAGTACTTC.

Ten or more counts support this clonotype. V is TRBV10-3 and J is TRBJ2-3; D remains ambiguous. Trimming took 6 bases from V and 2 from J, leaving 9 bases between them. The CDR3 has 13 residues. The V gene's germline CDR1 is ENHRY and CDR2 SYGVKD. CDR3 in DNA: TGTGCCATCAGGAAATCGGACACAGATACGCAGTATTTT. Residues: CAIRKSDTDTQYF.

This chain uses TRBV12-3 or TRBV12-4 with TRBJ2-7, with D unresolved. The length of the CDR3 is 14 residues. V was shortened by 4 bases and J by 0 bases, with 10 bases between the two germline ends. For the CDR3, the DNA is TGTGCCAGCAGTTCCCGGATCGTCTCCTACGAGCAGTACTTC. It translates to CASSSRIVSYEQYF.

The chain combines TRBV18 with TRBJ2-1, with 16 bases fitting TRBD2. This CDR3 region has 19 residues. V lost 3 bases, J lost 0 bases, and 5 bases stayed unmatched. CDR1 and CDR2 from the germline V gene are KGHSH and LQKENI. The CDR3 spells CASSPGLAGGLSSYNEQFF. The CDR3, as DNA: TGTGCCAGCTCACCGGGACTAGCGGGGGGGCTGAGCTCCTACAATGAGCAGTTCTTC.

The chain links TRBV20-1 to TRBJ2-1; the D is unclear. The CDR3 spans 14 residues. V lost 0 bases and J 7 bases, leaving 13 bases between the germline ends. CDR1 and CDR2 from the germline V gene are DFQATT and SNEGSKA (reference sequence). Here the CDR3 reads CSARDYDNRNEQFF. CDR3 in DNA: TGCAGTGCTAGAGATTACGACAACCGAAATGAGCAGTTCTTC.

This clonotype showed up just a few times. The chain couples TRBV5-1 to TRBJ2-2; D remains ambiguous. CDR1 is SGHRS, CDR2 YFSETQ, per germline. V shed 4 bases and J shed 4 bases, with 11 bases lying between them. The CDR3 is 14 residues long. CDR3 DNA: TGCGCCAGCAGCCGCGACCCAAGCACCGGGGAGCTGTTTTTT. This translates into CASSRDPSTGELFF.

In its sample, this clonotype was seen a few times. The V gene is TRBV6-5, the J gene TRBJ2-7, with 10 positions matching TRBD1. This CDR3 has 14 amino acids. Germline CDR1 MNHEY, CDR2 SVGAGI. Unmatched junction bases numbered 6, after V lost 7 bases and J lost 3 bases. The CDR3 here is CASNSGQGVYEQYV. In DNA, the CDR3 is TGTGCCAGCAATTCAGGACAGGGGGTCTACGAGCAGTACGTC.

This clonotype was picked up many times. The chain employs TRBV7-9 and TRBJ2-7; D is uncertain. Germline lookup yields CDR1 SEHNR and CDR2 FQNEAQ (reference sequence). With 5 bases removed from V and 2 bases from J, the gap between germline ends came to 4 bases. The CDR3 is 11 residues long. CDR3 coding DNA: TGTGCCAGCAGCGTCACCTACGAGCAGTACTTC. Its protein is CASSVTYEQYF. The full variable domain, rest sourced from reference TRBV7-9 and TRBJ2-7, is DTGVSQNPRHKITKRGQNVTFRCDPISEHNRLYWYRQTLGQGPEFLTYFQNEAQLEKSRLLSDRFSAERPKGSFSTLEIQRTEQGDSAMYLCASSVTYEQYFGPGTRLTVT.

The V call is TRBV7-2, the J call TRBJ2-5; no clear D gene. There are 12 residues in the CDR3. V was trimmed by 3 bases and J by 5 bases, leaving 7 bases between them. The germline V gene encodes CDR1 SGHTA and CDR2 FQGNSA. CDR3 DNA: TGTGCCAGCAGCTTTATAACTGAGACCCAGTACTTC. This gives the protein CASSFITETQYF.

The table lists this clonotype with a few counts. The chain employs TRBV24-1 and TRBJ2-3; 7 bases agree with TRBD2. The CDR3 totals 17 residues. V dropped 0 bases and J dropped 4; count of bases not matched to a gene: 9. Germline V gives CDR1 KGHDR, CDR2 SFDVKD. The CDR3 loop is CATSDLQSAGAADTQYF. CDR3 DNA sequence: TGTGCCACCAGTGATTTGCAATCGGCGGGAGCGGCAGATACGCAGTATTTT.

This clonotype was counted a few times. The chain carries TRBV19 and TRBJ2-1, with D perhaps TRBD2 (6 bases). The CDR3 is made up of 12 amino acids. Germline CDR1 is LNHDA and CDR2 is SQIVND (reference sequence). The V end lost 2 bases, the J end lost 8 bases, and 7 bases lay between the germline ends. CDR3 in DNA: TGTGCCAGTAGTATAAGGAGGGATGAGCAGTTCTTC. Encoded protein: CASSIRRDEQFF.

This clonotype came up a few times. A read error may produce the germline difference seen at one junction end. The chain carries TRBV10-2 and TRBJ2-3; 9 bases fit TRBD2. CDR3 length: 15 residues. The germline V gene encodes CDR1 WSHSY and CDR2 SAAADI. In DNA form, the CDR3 reads TGCGCCAGCTGTGAAAAGCGGGGGGCCACAGATACGCAGTATTTT. Translated, it gives CASCEKRGATDTQYF.

V usage is TRBV5-6 and J usage is TRBJ2-7, with TRBD1 matching 9 bases. V shed 6 bases and J 2 bases; nucleotides not matched to a gene: 3. This CDR3 spans 13 amino acids. In germline, CDR1 is SGHDT, CDR2 YYEEEE. The CDR3 reads CASTRTGAYEQYV. The CDR3 DNA reads as TGTGCCAGCACCAGGACAGGGGCCTACGAGCAGTACGTC.

The chain carries TRBV5-5 and TRBJ2-7; no clear D. Germline V gene sequence: CDR1 SGHKS, CDR2 YYEKEE (reference sequence). The CDR3 sequence is 14 residues long. Trimming took off 4 bases at V and 2 bases at J, with 13 bases between the two ends. CDR3 sequence reads: CASSLPTGPYEQYF. The CDR3 region has the DNA TGTGCCAGCAGCCTCCCGACTGGCCCCTACGAGCAGTACTTC.

The chain joins TRBV4-2 to TRBJ1-1, with unresolved D. From germline, CDR1 is LGHNA and CDR2 YNFKEQ. The CDR3 has 15 amino acids. The V and J ends lost 2 bases and 1 base respectively, with 11 bases between them. The CDR3 loop is CASSQPARENTEAFF. CDR3 sequence (DNA): TGTGCCAGCAGCCAACCCGCCCGGGAGAACACTGAAGCTTTCTTT.

This chain joins TRBV20-1 and TRBJ2-1; D might be TRBD2 (6 bases). Germline CDR1 is DFQATT and CDR2 is SNEGSKA (reference sequence). With 3 bases removed from V and 2 bases from J, the gap between germline ends came to 14 bases. This CDR3 has 15 amino acids. CDR3 residues: CSARSRLVPYNEQFF. In DNA form, the CDR3 reads TGCAGTGCTAGGAGTCGACTAGTTCCCTACAATGAGCAGTTCTTC.

This clonotype was seen only a few times. The gene calls are TRBV20-1 and TRBJ2-1; maybe TRBD2 (6 bases). V lost 3 bases and J 3 bases, leaving 18 bases between the germline ends. The length of the CDR3 is 16 residues. CDR1 is DFQATT, CDR2 SNEGSKA, per germline (reference sequence). The CDR3 bases are TGCAGTGCTAGCGCCCCGGGACTTCCGATCTACAATGAGCAGTTCTTC. This gives the protein CSASAPGLPIYNEQFF.

This clonotype has just a few counts. CDR3 region: CASSEALTGTGELFF. CDR3 bases: TGTGCCAGCAGTGAAGCCTTGACTGGCACCGGGGAGCTGTTTTTT. The chain has TRBV2 and TRBJ2-2; D gene uncertain. Trimming stripped 0 bases from V and 4 bases from J, with 9 bases between. This CDR3 is built from 15 residues. Germline assignment: CDR1 SNHLY and CDR2 FYNNEI.